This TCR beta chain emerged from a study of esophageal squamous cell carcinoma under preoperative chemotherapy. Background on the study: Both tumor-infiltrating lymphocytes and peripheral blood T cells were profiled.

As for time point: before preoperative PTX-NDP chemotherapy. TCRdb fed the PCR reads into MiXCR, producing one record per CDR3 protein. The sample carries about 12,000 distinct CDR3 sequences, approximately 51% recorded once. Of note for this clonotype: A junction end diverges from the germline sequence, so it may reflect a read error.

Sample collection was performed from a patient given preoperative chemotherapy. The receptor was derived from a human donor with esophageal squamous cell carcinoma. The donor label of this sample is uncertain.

The CDR3 sequence: CASSEGVGTGEQFF. CDR3 nucleotide sequence: TGTGCCAGCAGTGAGGGAGTGGGCACAGGTGAGCAGTTTTTT. This chain joins TRBV6-1 and TRBJ2-2; D may correspond to TRBD1 or TRBD2 (5 bases each). This CDR3 has 14 amino acids. Germline lookup yields CDR1 MNHNS and CDR2 SASEGT.